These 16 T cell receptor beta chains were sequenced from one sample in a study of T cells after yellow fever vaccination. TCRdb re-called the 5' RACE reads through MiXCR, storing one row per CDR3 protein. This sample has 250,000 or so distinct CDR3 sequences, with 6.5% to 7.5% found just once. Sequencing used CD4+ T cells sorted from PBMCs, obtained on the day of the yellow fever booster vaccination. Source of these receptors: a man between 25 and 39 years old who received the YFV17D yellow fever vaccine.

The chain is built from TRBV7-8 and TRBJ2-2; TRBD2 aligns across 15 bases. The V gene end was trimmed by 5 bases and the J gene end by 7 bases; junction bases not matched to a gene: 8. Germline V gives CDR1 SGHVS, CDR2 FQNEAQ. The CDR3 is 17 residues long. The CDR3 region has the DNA TGTGCCAGCAGCCTCGGACTAGCGGGAGGGTTTGGCGGGGAGCTGTTTTTT. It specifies CASSLGLAGGFGGELFF.

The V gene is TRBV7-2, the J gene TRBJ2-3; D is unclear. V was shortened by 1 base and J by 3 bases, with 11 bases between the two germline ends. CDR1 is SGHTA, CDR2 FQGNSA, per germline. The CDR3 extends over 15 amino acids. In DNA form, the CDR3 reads TGTGCCAGCAGCTTAGTCAGAATCGAGACAGATACGCAGTATTTT. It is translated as CASSLVRIETDTQYF.

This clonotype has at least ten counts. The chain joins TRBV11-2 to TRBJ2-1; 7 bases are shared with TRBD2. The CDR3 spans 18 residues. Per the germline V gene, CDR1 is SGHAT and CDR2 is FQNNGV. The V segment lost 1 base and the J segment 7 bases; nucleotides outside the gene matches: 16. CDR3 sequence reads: CASSLGAYGRAPGNEQFF. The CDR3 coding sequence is TGTGCCAGCAGCTTAGGGGCTTATGGGAGGGCGCCCGGTAATGAGCAGTTCTTC.

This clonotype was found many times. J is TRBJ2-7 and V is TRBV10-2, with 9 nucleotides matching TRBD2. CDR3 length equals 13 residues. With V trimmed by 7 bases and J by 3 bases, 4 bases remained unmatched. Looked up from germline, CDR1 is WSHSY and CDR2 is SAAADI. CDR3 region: CASTSGMGYEQYF. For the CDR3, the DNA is TGCGCCAGCACTAGCGGGATGGGCTACGAGCAGTACTTC.

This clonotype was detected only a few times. DNA of the CDR3: TGTGCCAGCAGCTCTCCTGATTATGGCTACACCTTC. Its translation is CASSSPDYGYTF. The J gene is TRBJ1-2, the V gene TRBV5-4, with D uncertain. The length of the CDR3 is 12 residues. Germline assignment: CDR1 SGHNT and CDR2 YYREEE (reference sequence). The V end was cut by 3 bases, the J end by 5 bases, with 8 bases between.

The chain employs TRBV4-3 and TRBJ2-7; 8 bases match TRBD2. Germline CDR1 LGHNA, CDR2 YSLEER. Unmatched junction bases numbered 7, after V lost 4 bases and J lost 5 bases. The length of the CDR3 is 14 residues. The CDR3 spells CASSPGLVDNEQYF. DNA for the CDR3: TGCGCCAGCAGCCCGGGACTAGTTGACAACGAGCAGTACTTC.

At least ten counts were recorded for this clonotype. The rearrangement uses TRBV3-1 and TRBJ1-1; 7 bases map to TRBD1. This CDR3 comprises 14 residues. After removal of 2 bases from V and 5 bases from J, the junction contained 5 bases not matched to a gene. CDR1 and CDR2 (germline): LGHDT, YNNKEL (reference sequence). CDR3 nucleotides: TGTGCCAGCAGCCAATTCACAGGGGCTACTGAAGCTTTCTTT. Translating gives CASSQFTGATEAFF.

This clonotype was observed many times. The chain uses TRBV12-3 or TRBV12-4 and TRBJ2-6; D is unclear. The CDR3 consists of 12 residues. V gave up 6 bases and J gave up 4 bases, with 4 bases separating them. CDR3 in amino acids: CASSRGANVLTF. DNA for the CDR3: TGTGCCAGCAGCAGGGGGGCCAACGTCCTGACTTTC.

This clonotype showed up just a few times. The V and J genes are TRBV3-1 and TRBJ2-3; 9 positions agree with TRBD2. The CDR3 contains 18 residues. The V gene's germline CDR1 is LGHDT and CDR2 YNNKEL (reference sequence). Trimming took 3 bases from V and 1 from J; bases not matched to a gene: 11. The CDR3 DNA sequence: TGTGCCAGCAGCCAGGGACTAGCCCTGCGGGGGGGCACAGATACGCAGTATTTT. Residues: CASSQGLALRGGTDTQYF.

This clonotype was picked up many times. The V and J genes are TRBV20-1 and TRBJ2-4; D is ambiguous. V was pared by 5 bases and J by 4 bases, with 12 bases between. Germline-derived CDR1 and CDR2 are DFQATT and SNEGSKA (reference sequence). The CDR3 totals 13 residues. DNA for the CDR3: TGCAGTGCTGTGGCCCTGGAGAAAAACATTCAGTACTTC. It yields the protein CSAVALEKNIQYF.

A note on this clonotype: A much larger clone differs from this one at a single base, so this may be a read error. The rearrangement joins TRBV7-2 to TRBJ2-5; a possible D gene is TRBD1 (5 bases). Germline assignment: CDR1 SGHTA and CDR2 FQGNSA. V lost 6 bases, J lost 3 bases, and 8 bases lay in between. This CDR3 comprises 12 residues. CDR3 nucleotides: TGTGCCAGCAGAAAAGGGGAAGAGACCCAGTACTTC. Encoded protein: CASRKGEETQYF.

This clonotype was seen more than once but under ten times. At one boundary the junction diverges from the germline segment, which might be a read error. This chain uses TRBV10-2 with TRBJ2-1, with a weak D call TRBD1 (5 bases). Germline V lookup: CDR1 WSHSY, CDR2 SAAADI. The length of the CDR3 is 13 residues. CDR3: CASRESGNDEQFF. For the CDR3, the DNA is TGCGCCAGCAGGGAGTCAGGGAACGATGAGCAGTTCTTC.

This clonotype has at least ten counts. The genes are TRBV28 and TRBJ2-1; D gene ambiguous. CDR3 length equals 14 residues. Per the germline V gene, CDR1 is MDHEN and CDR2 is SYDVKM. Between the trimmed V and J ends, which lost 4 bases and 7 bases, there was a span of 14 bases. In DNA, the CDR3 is TGTGCCAGCAGTTACCGGTCGCCTTTGAATGAGCAGTTCTTC. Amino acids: CASSYRSPLNEQFF.

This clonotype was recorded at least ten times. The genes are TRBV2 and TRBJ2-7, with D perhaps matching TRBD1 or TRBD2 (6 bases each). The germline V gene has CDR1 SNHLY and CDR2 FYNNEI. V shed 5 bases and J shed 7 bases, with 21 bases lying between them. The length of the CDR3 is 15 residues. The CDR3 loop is CASSLRETTQGEQYF. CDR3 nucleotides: TGTGCCAGCAGTCTCCGGGAGACCACTCAGGGGGAGCAGTACTTC.

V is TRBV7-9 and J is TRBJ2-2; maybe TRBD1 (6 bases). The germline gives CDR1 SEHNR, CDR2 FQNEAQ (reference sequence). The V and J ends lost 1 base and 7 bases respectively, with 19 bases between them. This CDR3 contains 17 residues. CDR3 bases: TGTGCCAGCAGCTTAGGGGGTGGACAGTCTCGTCTCGGGGAGCTGTTTTTT. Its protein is CASSLGGGQSRLGELFF. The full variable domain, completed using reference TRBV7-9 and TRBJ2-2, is DTGVSQNPRHKITKRGQNVTFRCDPISEHNRLYWYRQTLGQGPEFLTYFQNEAQLEKSRLLSDRFSAERPKGSFSTLEIQRTEQGDSAMYLCASSLGGGQSRLGELFFGEGSRLTVL.

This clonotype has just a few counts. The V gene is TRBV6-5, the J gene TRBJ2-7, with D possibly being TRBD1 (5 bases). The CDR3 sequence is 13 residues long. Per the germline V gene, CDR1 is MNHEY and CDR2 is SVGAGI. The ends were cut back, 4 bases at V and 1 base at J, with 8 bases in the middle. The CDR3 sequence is CASSLHRSYEQYF. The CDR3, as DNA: TGTGCCAGCAGTTTGCACAGGTCCTACGAGCAGTACTTC.